This is a list of T cell receptor beta chains from one sample in a study of T-cell reconstitution after alpha-beta-depleted transplantation in children. MiXCR, run by TCRdb on the PCR reads, gives a single entry per CDR3 protein. The data contain some 600,000 distinct CDR3 sequences, around a sixth of them singletons. The sample here was PBMCs from the stem cell graft donor, taken from the stem cell graft. The receptor source for this set is a human donor who donated a stem cell graft to a child with acute myeloid leukemia. The conserved cysteine and the conserved F or W are not part of the CDR3 here.

j_gene,v_gene,CDR3aa
TRBJ2-3,TRBV10-3,AISESGQGIADTQY
TRBJ2-7,TRBV27,ASRKTVSHEQY
TRBJ2-1,TRBV7-9,ASSSGLVSYNEQF
TRBJ1-6,TRBV20-1,SANGLSSPLH
TRBJ2-2,TRBV24-1,ATSDPGSANTGELF
TRBJ1-4,TRBV5-1,ASSLAMGALREKLF
TRBJ1-5,TRBV20-1,SAREGGEWSNQPQH
TRBJ2-5,TRBV24-1,ATSRQGRETQY
TRBJ2-2,TRBV20-1,SAGGRGANTGELF
TRBJ2-2,TRBV3-1,ASSPTRTETGELF
TRBJ2-1,TRBV6-2/TRBV6-3,ASSYAGKGSNEQF
TRBJ2-1,TRBV10-2,ASSDPGVAGGKSSYNEQF
TRBJ2-3,TRBV20-1,SASRDRPDTQY
TRBJ1-2,TRBV3-1,ASSQTAYYGYT
TRBJ2-7,TRBV4-3,ASSQDRQGSFYEQY
TRBJ2-5,TRBV20-1,SAQTYVGGPKGETQY
TRBJ2-1,TRBV5-5,ASSLGVTSGYNEQF
TRBJ2-3,TRBV5-1,ASTATTGTSGTDTQY
TRBJ2-7,TRBV13,ASSSSSGEQY